These T cell receptor beta chains were read from a single sample in a study of T cells after posttransplantation cyclophosphamide. Assay: immunoSEQ multiplex PCR; the TCRdb copy retains only in-frame clones and omits some. The data hold about 52,000 clones, with around 94% observed a single time. The specimen was PBMCs. The source is a woman aged 25 to 39 in good health and a related stem cell transplant donor. Each CDR3 is given with its conserved first and last residue. Fields, in order: J gene, V gene, CDR3 protein.

j_gene: TRBJ1-5; v_gene: TRBV18; CDR3aa: CASSLRQGGQPQHF
j_gene: TRBJ2-3; v_gene: TRBV7-9; CDR3aa: CASSVLTGTGWVDTQYF
j_gene: TRBJ2-2; v_gene: TRBV5-1; CDR3aa: CASSLASGGATGELFF
j_gene: TRBJ1-6; v_gene: TRBV7-9; CDR3aa: CASSPGTGANSPLHF
j_gene: TRBJ2-5; v_gene: TRBV21-1; CDR3aa: CASSKDRTSQETQYF
j_gene: TRBJ1-4; v_gene: TRBV30; CDR3aa: CAWSDPGQVDEKLFF
j_gene: TRBJ1-1; v_gene: TRBV18; CDR3aa: CASSDSVNTEAFF
j_gene: TRBJ2-7; v_gene: TRBV6-5; CDR3aa: CASSRDRVGGEQYF
j_gene: TRBJ1-2; v_gene: TRBV6-5; CDR3aa: CASSYSWQGDYGYTF
j_gene: TRBJ1-5; v_gene: TRBV7-2; CDR3aa: CASSQGQGRINQPQHF
j_gene: TRBJ2-2; v_gene: TRBV4-3; CDR3aa: CASSQEDSGGAGGELFF
j_gene: TRBJ2-2; v_gene: TRBV18; CDR3aa: CASSLWQGDTGELFF
j_gene: TRBJ2-5; v_gene: TRBV18; CDR3aa: CASSPQTGETQYF
j_gene: TRBJ1-1; v_gene: TRBV30; CDR3aa: CAWSVSRDTEAFF